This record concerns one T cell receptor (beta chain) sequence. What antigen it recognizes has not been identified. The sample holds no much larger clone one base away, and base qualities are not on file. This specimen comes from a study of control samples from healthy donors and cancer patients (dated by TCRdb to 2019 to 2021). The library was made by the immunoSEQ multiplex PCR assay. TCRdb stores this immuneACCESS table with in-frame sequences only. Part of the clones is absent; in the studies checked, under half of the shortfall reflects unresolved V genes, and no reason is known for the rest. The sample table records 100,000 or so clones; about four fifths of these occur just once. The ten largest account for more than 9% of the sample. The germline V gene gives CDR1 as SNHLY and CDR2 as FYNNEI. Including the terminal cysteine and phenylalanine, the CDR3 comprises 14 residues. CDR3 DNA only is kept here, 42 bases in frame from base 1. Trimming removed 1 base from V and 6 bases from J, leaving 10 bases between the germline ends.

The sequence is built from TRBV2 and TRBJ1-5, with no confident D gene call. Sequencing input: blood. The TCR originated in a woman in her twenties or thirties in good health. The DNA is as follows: TGTGCCAGCAGTGAAGTTAATAGGGTTCAGCCCCAGCATTTT. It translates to CASSEVNRVQPQHF.